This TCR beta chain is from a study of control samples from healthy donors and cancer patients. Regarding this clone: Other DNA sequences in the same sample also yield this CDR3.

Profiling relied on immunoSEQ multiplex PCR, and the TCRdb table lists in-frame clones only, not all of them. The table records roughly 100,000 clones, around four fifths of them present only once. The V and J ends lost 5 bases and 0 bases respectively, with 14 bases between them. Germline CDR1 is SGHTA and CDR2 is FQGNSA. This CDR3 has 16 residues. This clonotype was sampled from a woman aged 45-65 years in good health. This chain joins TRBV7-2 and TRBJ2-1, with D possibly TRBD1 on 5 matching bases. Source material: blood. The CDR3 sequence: CASSAGQFSSYNEQFF. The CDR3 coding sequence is TGTGCCAGCAGCGCAGGGCAGTTCAGCTCCTACAATGAGCAGTTCTTC. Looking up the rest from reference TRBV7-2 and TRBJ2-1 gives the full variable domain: GAGVSQSPSNKVTEKGKDVELRCDPISGHTALYWYRQSLGQGLEFLIYFQGNSAPDKSGLPSDRFSAERTGGSVSTLTIQRTQQEDSAVYLCASSAGQFSSYNEQFFGPGTRLTVL.